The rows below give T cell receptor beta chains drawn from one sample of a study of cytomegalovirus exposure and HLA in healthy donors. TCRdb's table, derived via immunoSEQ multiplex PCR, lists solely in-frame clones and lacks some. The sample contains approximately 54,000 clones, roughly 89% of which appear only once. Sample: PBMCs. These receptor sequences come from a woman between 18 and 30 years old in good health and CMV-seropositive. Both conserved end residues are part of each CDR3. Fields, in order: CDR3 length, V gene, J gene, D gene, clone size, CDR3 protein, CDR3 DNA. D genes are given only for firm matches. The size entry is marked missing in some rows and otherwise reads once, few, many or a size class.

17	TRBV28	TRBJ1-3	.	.	CASKQFSGRGSGNTIYF	TGTGCCAGCAAGCAGTTTAGTGGCAGGGGCTCTGGAAACACCATATATTTT
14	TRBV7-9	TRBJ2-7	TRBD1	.	CASSPTGATYEQYF	TGTGCCAGCAGCCCCACAGGGGCGACCTACGAGCAGTACTTC
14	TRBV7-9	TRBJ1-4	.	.	CASSLRGTNEKLFF	TGTGCCAGCAGCTTAAGGGGGACTAATGAAAAACTGTTTTTT
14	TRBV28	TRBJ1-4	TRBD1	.	CASSRTGTEKKLFF	TGTGCCAGCAGCAGAACCGGGACAGAAAAAAAACTGTTTTTT
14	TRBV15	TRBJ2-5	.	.	CATSRAQGIETQYF	TGTGCCACCAGCAGAGCGCAGGGTATAGAGACCCAGTACTTC
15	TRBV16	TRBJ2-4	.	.	CASSQYRTEKNIQYF	TGTGCCAGCAGCCAATACAGGACGGAGAAAAACATTCAGTACTTC
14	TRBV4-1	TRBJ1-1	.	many	CASSQSRSDTEAFF	TGCGCCAGCAGCCAAAGCCGTAGTGACACTGAAGCTTTCTTT
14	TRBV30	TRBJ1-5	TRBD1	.	CAWSEGQGDQPQHF	TGTGCCTGGAGCGAAGGACAGGGGGATCAGCCCCAGCATTTT
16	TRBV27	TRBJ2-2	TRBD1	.	CASRSGTGDNTGELFF	TGTGCCAGCAGGAGCGGGACAGGGGACAACACCGGGGAGCTGTTTTTT
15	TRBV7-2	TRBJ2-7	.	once	CASSLNFGDIYEQYF	TGTGCCAGCAGCTTAAACTTCGGTGATATCTACGAGCAGTACTTC
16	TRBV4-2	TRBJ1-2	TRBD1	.	CASSQATGGASYGYTF	TGTGCCAGCAGCCAAGCTACAGGGGGCGCGTCCTATGGCTACACCTTC
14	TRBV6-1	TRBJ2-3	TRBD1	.	CASWPTGPTDTQYF	TGTGCCAGCTGGCCGACAGGGCCCACAGATACGCAGTATTTT
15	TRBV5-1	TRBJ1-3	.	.	CASSLEGEAGNTIYF	TGCGCCAGCAGCTTGGAAGGGGAGGCTGGAAACACCATATATTTT
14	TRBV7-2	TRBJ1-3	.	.	CASSLLRSSGTIYF	TGTGCCAGCAGCTTATTGCGCAGCAGCGGCACCATATATTTT
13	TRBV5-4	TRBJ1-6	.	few	CAGGQFRNSPLHF	TGTGCCGGTGGACAGTTTAGGAATTCACCCCTCCACTTT
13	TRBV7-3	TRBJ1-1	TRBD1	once	CATGQGMNTEAFF	TGTGCCACCGGACAGGGGATGAACACTGAAGCTTTCTTT
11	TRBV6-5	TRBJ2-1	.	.	CASSSFNEQFF	TGTGCCAGCAGTTCTTTCAATGAGCAGTTCTTC
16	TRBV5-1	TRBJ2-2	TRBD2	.	CASSLGSGGHTGELFF	TGCGCCAGCAGCTTGGGTAGCGGGGGCCACACCGGGGAGCTGTTTTTT
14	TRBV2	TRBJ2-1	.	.	CASSEGGVYNEQFF	TGTGCCAGCAGTGAAGGGGGGGTCTACAATGAGCAGTTCTTC
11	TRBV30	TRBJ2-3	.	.	CAWSGADTQYF	TGTGCCTGGAGCGGGGCAGATACGCAGTATTTT